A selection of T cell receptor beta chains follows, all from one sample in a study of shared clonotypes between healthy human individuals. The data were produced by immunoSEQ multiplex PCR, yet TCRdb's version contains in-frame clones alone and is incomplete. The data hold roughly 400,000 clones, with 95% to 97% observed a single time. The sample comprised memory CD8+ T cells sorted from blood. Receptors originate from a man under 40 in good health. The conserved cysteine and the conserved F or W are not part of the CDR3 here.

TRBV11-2,ASSLDALARQPQH
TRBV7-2,ASSPGLAGGPYGETQY
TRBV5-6,ASSLWLGGGLSGANVLT
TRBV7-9,ASSLSASGNTGELF
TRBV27,ASRQREQETQY
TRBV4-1,ASSQDRQGEGEAF
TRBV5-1,ASSAGQGIYYGYT
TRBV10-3,AISISHPTNTGELF
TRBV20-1,SARTQGGYT
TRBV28,ATLKGTSGRNEQF
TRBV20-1,SARQNYGYT
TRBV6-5,ASSYTLAGGPGELF
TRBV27,ASSMTSGRSPEQY
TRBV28,ATQGPYEQY
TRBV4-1,ASSLPGLYNEQF
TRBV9,ASSRSGISYEQY
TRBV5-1,ASREDRGGDSPYEQY